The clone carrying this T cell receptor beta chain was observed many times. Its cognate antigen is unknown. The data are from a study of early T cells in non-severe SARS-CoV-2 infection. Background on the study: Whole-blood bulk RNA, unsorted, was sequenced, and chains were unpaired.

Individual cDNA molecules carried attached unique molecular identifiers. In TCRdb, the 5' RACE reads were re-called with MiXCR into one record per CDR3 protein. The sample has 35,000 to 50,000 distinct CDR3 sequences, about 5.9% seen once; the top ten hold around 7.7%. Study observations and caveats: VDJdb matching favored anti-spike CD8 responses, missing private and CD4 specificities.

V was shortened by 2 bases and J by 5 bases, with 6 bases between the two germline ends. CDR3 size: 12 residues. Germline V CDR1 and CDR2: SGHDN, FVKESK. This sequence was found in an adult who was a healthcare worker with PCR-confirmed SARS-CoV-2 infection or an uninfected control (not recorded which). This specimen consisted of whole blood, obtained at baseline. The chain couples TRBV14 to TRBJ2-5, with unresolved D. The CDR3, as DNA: TGTGCCAGCAGCCAAAATCGCGAGACCCAGTACTTC. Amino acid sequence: CASSQNRETQYF.